This is a list of T cell receptor beta chains from one sample in a study of pediatric ulcerative colitis. Profiling relied on immunoSEQ multiplex PCR, and the TCRdb table lists in-frame clones only, not all of them. In the table there are 30,000 to 35,000 clones, about 81% of which are singletons. The specimen sequenced was gut tissue. These receptors originate from a boy between 10 and 17 years old with mild ulcerative colitis. The CDR3 runs from the conserved cysteine through the conserved F or W. D genes are given only for firm matches. Size values are once, few and many counts, or a class for expanded clones, and some rows have none.

>.|TRBJ2-5|.|TRBV5-6
CASSLFGAETQYF
TGTGCCAGCAGCTTGTTCGGCGCAGAGACCCAGTACTTC
>TRBD2|TRBJ2-3|.|TRBV5-1
CASERSGGAGDTQYF
TGCGCCAGCGAGCGGAGCGGGGGGGCCGGAGATACGCAGTATTTT
>.|TRBJ1-1|once|TRBV10-2
CASNQGGTEAFF
TGCGCCAGTAATCAGGGAGGCACTGAAGCTTTCTTT
>.|TRBJ2-7|.|TRBV29-1
CSASRGVSYEQYF
TGCAGCGCATCCCGTGGGGTCTCCTACGAGCAGTACTTC
>.|TRBJ2-5|.|TRBV25-1
CASRGDTYQETQYF
TGTGCCAGCAGGGGGGACACGTACCAAGAGACCCAGTACTTC
>.|TRBJ1-1|.|TRBV4-1
CASSHGRIESQAFF
TGCGCCAGCAGCCACGGAAGAATAGAAAGTCAAGCTTTCTTT
>.|TRBJ2-6|.|TRBV6-6
CASSFDRGANVLTF
TGTGCCAGCAGTTTTGACAGGGGGGCCAACGTCCTGACTTTC
>.|TRBJ1-1|.|TRBV2
CATPGLSPEAFF
TGTGCCACCCCGGGACTTTCTCCTGAAGCTTTCTTT
>TRBD2|TRBJ2-3|.|TRBV9
CASSALLAGGTDTQYF
TGTGCCAGCAGCGCACTACTAGCGGGGGGCACAGATACGCAGTATTTT
>.|TRBJ2-5|.|TRBV2
CASSGFKETQYF
TGTGCCAGCAGTGGATTCAAGGAGACCCAGTACTTC
>.|TRBJ1-5|.|TRBV2
CASSRIRDNQPQHF
TGTGCCAGCAGCCGGATCAGGGACAATCAGCCCCAGCATTTT
>.|TRBJ1-6|once|TRBV19
CASSIDRADSPLHF
TGTGCCAGTAGTATAGACCGGGCTGATTCACCCCTCCACTTT
>TRBD1|TRBJ1-5|.|TRBV6-1
CASSVGQGVGRNQPQHF
TGTGCCAGCAGTGTGGGACAGGGGGTGGGACGCAATCAGCCCCAGCATTTT
>.|TRBJ1-1|once|TRBV4-1
CASSQIGGNTEAFF
TGCGCCAGCAGCCAAATCGGGGGGAACACTGAAGCTTTCTTT
>.|TRBJ1-2|.|TRBV18
CASSPIGAFNYGYTF
TGTGCCAGCTCACCAATCGGGGCTTTTAACTATGGCTACACCTTC
>TRBD1|TRBJ2-2|.|TRBV5-1
CASSKRQGMDGELFF
TGCGCCAGCAGCAAACGACAGGGCATGGACGGGGAGCTGTTTTTT
>TRBD2|TRBJ2-7|.|TRBV19
CASSIDRLAGGTYEQYF
TGTGCCAGTAGTATAGACCGACTAGCGGGGGGAACCTACGAGCAGTACTTC
>.|TRBJ1-1|.|TRBV30
CAWSVGGGGTEAFF
TGTGCCTGGAGTGTTGGGGGGGGCGGTACTGAAGCTTTCTTT
>TRBD1|TRBJ1-5|.|TRBV2
CASSSRTGKGNQPQHF
TGTGCCAGCAGTTCCAGGACAGGGAAAGGCAATCAGCCCCAGCATTTT
>TRBD1|TRBJ2-7|.|TRBV2
CASSVDRGYEQYF
TGTGCCAGCAGTGTGGACAGGGGCTACGAGCAGTACTTC
>.|TRBJ2-7|.|TRBV6-1
CASSERWTSPYEQYF
TGTGCCAGCAGTGAAAGATGGACATCCCCCTACGAGCAGTACTTC
>.|TRBJ1-5|.|TRBV15
CATSKQGNSNQPQHF
TGTGCCACCAGCAAACAGGGAAATAGCAATCAGCCCCAGCATTTT
>.|TRBJ2-2|.|TRBV4-1
CASSQGYGVSTGELFF
TGCGCCAGCAGCCAAGGGTACGGGGTAAGCACCGGGGAGCTGTTTTTT